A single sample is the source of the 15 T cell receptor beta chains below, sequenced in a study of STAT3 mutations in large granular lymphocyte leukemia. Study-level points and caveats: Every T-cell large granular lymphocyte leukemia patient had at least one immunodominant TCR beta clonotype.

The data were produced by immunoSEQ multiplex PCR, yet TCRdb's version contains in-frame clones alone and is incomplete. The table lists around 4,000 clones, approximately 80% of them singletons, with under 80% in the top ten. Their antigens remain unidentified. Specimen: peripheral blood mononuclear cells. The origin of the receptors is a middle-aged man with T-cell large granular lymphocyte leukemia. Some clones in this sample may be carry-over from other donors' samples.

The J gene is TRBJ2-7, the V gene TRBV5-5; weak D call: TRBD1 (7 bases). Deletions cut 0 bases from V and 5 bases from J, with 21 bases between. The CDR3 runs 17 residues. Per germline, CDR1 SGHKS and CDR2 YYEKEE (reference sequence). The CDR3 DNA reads TGTGCCAGCAGCTTGGTGGAGGGCGGCGACAGGGTCCACGAGCAGTACTTC. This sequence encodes CASSLVEGGDRVHEQYF.

Written as DNA, the CDR3 is TGTGCCTGGAGTGTTAGTGGCAGCACGAACACTGAAGCTTTCTTT. It is translated as CAWSVSGSTNTEAFF. This sequence joins TRBV30 and TRBJ1-1; no clear D gene. Trimming took 0 bases from V and 1 from J, leaving 12 bases between them. Per germline, CDR1 GTSNPN and CDR2 SVGIG (reference sequence). The CDR3 length is 15 residues. The whole variable domain, filled in from reference TRBV30 and TRBJ1-1, reads SQTIHQWPATLVQPVGSPLSLECTVEGTSNPNLYWYRQAAGRGLQLLFYSVGIGQISSEVPQNLSASRPQDRQFILSSKKLLLSDSGFYLCAWSVSGSTNTEAFFGQGTRLTVV.

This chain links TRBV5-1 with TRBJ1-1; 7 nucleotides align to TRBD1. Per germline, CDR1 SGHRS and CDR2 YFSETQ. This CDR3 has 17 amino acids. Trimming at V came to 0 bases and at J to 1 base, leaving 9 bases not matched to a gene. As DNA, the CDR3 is TGCGCCAGCAGCTTGGCGGCCCAGGGGGAAGCGAACACTGAAGCTTTCTTT. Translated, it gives CASSLAAQGEANTEAFF. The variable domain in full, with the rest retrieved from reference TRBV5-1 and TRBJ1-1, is KAGVTQTPRYLIKTRGQQVTLSCSPISGHRSVSWYQQTPGQGLQFLFEYFSETQRNKGNFPGRFSGRQFSNSRSEMNVSTLELGDSALYLCASSLAAQGEANTEAFFGQGTRLTVV.

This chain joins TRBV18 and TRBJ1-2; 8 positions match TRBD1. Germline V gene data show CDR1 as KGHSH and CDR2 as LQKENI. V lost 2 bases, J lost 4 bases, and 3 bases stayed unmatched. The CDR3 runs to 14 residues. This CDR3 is CASSPGQGIYGYTF. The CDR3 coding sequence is TGTGCCAGCTCACCAGGACAGGGCATCTATGGCTACACCTTC. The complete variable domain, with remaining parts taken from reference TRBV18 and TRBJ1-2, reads NAGVMQNPRHLVRRRGQEARLRCSPMKGHSHVYWYRQLPEEGLKFMVYLQKENIIDESGMPKERFSAEFPKEGPSILRIQQVVRGDSAAYFCASSPGQGIYGYTFGSGTRLTVV.

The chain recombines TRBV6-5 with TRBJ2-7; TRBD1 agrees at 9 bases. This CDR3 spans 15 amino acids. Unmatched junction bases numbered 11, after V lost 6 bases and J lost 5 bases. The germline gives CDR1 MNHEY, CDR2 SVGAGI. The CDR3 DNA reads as TGTGCCAGCAGACTCGAGGGACAGGGAGCCCACGAGCAGTACTTC. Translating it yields CASRLEGQGAHEQYF.

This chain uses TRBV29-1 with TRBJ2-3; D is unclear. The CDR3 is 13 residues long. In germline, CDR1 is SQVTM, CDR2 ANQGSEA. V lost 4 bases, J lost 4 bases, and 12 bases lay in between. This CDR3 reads CSVVGRTSDTQYF. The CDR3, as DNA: TGCAGCGTTGTCGGGCGAACATCAGATACGCAGTATTTT.

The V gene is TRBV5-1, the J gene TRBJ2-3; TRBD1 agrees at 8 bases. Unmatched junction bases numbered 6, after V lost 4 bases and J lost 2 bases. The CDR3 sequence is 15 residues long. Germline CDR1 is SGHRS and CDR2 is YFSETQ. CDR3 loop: CASSTRTGPTDTQYF. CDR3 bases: TGCGCCAGCAGCACTAGGACAGGGCCCACAGATACGCAGTATTTT.

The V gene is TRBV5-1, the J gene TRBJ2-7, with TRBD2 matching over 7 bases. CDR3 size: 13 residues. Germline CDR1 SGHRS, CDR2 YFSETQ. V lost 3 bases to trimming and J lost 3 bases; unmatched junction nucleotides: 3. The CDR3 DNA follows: TGCGCCAGCAGCTCAACGGGGGGCTACGAGCAGTACTTC. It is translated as CASSSTGGYEQYF.

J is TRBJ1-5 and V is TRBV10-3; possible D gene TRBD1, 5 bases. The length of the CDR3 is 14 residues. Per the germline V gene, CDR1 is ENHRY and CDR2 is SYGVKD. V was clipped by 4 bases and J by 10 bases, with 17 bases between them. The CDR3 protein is CAISGGEGVGPQHF. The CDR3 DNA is TGTGCCATCAGTGGGGGGGAGGGCGTGGGTCCCCAGCATTTT.

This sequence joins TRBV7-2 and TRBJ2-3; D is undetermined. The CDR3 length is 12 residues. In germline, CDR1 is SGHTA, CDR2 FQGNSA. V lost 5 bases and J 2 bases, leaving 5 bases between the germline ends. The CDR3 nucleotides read TGTGCCAGCAGCCCTGACACAGATACGCAGTATTTT. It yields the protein CASSPDTDTQYF.

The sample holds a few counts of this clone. In nucleotides, the CDR3 is TGTGCCAGCAGCTTAAACAGGGGTGACTCAAGGGGCTACACCTTC. As protein: CASSLNRGDSRGYTF. This chain links TRBV7-9 with TRBJ1-2; TRBD1 matches 7 bases. Germline CDR1 and CDR2: SEHNR and FQNEAQ (reference sequence). The trim removed 2 bases at V and 8 bases at J, leaving 11 bases unmatched. The CDR3 loop spans 15 amino acids.

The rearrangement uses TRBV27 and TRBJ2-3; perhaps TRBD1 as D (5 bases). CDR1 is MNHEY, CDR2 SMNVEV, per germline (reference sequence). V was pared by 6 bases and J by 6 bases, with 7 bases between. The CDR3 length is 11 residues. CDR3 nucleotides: TGTGCCAGCAGGACAGCGGATACGCAGTATTTT. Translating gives CASRTADTQYF.

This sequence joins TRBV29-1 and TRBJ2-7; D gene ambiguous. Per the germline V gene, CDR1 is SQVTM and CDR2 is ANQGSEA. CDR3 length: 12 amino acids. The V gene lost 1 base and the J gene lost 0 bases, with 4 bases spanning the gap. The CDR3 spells CSVEGSSYEQYF. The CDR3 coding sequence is TGCAGCGTTGAAGGGAGCTCCTACGAGCAGTACTTC.

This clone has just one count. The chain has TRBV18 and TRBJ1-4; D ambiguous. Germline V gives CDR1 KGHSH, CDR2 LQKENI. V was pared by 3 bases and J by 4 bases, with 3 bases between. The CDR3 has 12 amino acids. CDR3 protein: CASSPNNEKLFF. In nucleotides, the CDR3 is TGTGCCAGCTCACCGAATAATGAAAAACTGTTTTTT.

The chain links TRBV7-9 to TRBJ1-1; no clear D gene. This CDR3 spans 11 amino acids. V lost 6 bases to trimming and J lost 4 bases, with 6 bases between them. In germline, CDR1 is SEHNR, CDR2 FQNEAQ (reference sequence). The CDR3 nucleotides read TGTGCCAGCAGGGGTGCCACTGAAGCTTTCTTT. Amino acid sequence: CASRGATEAFF.